A selection of T cell receptor beta chains follows, all from one sample in a study of beta chain features in type 1 diabetes. TCRdb keeps only in-frame clones here, not all; method: immunoSEQ multiplex PCR. The data hold 550,000 to 850,000 clones, with about an eighth observed a single time. Sequencing used naive CD4+ T cells from blood. These TCRs come from a man younger than 35 with type 1 diabetes. Both conserved end residues are part of each CDR3. Part of the rows lack a size; the others show once, few, many or a class for expanded clones.

clone_size | j_call | v_call | cdr3_aa
few | TRBJ1-5 | TRBV2 | CASSHRGRDNQPQHF
. | TRBJ1-5 | TRBV30 | CACQEATYMPQHF
few | TRBJ2-1 | TRBV7-3 | CASSPRLAGRNEQFF
. | TRBJ2-6 | TRBV18 | CASSPDWRANVLTF
. | TRBJ2-4 | TRBV27 | CASSSTGLAKNIQYF
. | TRBJ2-3 | TRBV5-1 | CASRAAPGGTDTQYF
few | TRBJ1-5 | TRBV15 | CATSGTGLRNQPQHF
few | TRBJ1-2 | TRBV7-9 | CASSSLRDSYGYTF
. | TRBJ2-3 | TRBV5-1 | CASSLDAGDTQYF
few | TRBJ2-5 | TRBV5-1 | CASSLNEETQYF
. | TRBJ1-1 | TRBV6-6 | CASAPAANTEAFF
. | TRBJ1-1 | TRBV25-1 | CTSSSGGSNTEAFF
few | TRBJ2-1 | TRBV7-9 | CASSPGTASYNEQFF
. | TRBJ1-1 | TRBV7-9 | CASSLQGMGEAFF
few | TRBJ2-6 | TRBV6-1 | CASSAGTDSSGANVLTF
. | TRBJ2-6 | TRBV2 | CASRLLATGANVLTF
few | TRBJ2-7 | TRBV18 | CASSPDRDGRDF
few | TRBJ2-3 | TRBV5-1 | CASSLAVGLAGETDTQYF